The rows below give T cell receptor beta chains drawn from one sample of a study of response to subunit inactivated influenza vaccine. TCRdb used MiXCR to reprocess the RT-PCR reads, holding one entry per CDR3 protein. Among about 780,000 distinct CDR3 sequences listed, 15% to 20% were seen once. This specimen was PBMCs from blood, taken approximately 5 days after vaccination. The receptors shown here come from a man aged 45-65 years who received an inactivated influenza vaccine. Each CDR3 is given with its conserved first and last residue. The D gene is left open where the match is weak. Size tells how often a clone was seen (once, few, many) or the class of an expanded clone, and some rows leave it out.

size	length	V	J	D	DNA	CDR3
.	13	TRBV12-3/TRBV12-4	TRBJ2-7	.	TGTGCCAGCAGTCCGGGGGCTCTTTCCGAGCAGTACTTC	CASSPGALSEQYF
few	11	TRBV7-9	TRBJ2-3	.	TGTGCCAGCACCCTCAGAGATACGCAGTATTTT	CASTLRDTQYF
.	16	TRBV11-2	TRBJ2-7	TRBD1	TGTGCCAGCAGCTCGCCCCGGGACAGGGGATCCTACGAGCAGTACTTC	CASSSPRDRGSYEQYF
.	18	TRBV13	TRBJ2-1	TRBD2	TGTGCCAGCAGCTTAGGGGCGGGGGGCCCCCGCTCCTACAATGAGCAGTTCTTC	CASSLGAGGPRSYNEQFF
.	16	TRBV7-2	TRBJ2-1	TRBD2	TGTGCCAGCAGCTTTCAGCCGAGCGGGGGAGACAATGAGCAGTTCTTC	CASSFQPSGGDNEQFF
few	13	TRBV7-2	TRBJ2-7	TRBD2	TGTGCCAGCAGCAACCGACTAGCTTTCGAGCAGTACTTC	CASSNRLAFEQYF
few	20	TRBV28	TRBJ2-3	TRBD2	TGTGCCAGCAGTTGGATGGGGGCCGGGACTAGCGGGGGCTACACAGATACGCAGTATTTT	CASSWMGAGTSGGYTDTQYF
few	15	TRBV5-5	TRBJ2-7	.	TGTGCCAGCAGCTTTGGGACCCGATCGGTTTACGAGCAGTACTTC	CASSFGTRSVYEQYF
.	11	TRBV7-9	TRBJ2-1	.	TGTGCCAGCAGCTCTGCATATGAGCAGTTCTTC	CASSSAYEQFF
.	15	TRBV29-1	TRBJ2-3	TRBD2	TGCAGCGTTGAAGAAGGCGGGGGGCCCACAGATACGCAGTATTTT	CSVEEGGGPTDTQYF
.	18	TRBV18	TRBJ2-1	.	TGTGCCAGCTCACCGGGGGTCCGGGTAGGGCCCAAGTTATATGAGCAGTTCTTC	CASSPGVRVGPKLYEQFF
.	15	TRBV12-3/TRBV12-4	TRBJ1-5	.	TGTGCCAGCAGTTTCGACGGAGGGGGCAATCAGCCCCAGCATTTT	CASSFDGGGNQPQHF
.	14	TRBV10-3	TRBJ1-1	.	TGTGCCATCAGAGCGGACGCGGAGAGGACTGAAGCTTTCTTT	CAIRADAERTEAFF
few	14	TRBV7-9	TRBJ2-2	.	TGTGCCAGCAGCATCCAGACCGTCACCGGGGAGCTGTTTTTT	CASSIQTVTGELFF
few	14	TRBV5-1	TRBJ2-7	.	TGCGCCAGCAGCCCGACTAGTATTTCCTACGAGCAGTACTTC	CASSPTSISYEQYF
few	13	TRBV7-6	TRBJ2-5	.	TGTGCCAGCAGCATCCGGGAGCAAGAGACCCAGTACTTC	CASSIREQETQYF
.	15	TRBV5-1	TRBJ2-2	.	TGCGCCAGCAGCTTAGCTCGCTGGCACACCGGGGAGCTGTTTTTT	CASSLARWHTGELFF
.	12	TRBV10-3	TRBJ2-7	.	TGTGCCATCAGCAGTGGGCCGTACGAGCAGTACTTC	CAISSGPYEQYF
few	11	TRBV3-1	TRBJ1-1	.	TGTGCCAGCAGCGTGGACAGTGAAGCTTTCTTT	CASSVDSEAFF
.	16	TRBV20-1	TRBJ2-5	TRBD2	TGCAGTGCTAGATCGGGGCTAGCGGGGGGACAAGAGACCCAGTACTTC	CSARSGLAGGQETQYF
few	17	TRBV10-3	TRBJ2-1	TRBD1	TGTGCCATCAGTGCGACGGGACAGGGGATTTCCTACAATGAGCAGTTCTTC	CAISATGQGISYNEQFF
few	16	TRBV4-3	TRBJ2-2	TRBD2	TGCGCCAGCAGCCAAGGAGCGGGGGGGTACACCGGGGAGCTGTTTTTT	CASSQGAGGYTGELFF
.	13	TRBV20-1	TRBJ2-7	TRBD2	TGCAGTGCAGATAGCGGGGGAAGCTACGAGCAGTACTTC	CSADSGGSYEQYF
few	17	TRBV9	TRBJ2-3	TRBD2	TGTGCCAGCAGCGCGACCGGGACTAGCGGTGGCACAGATACGCAGTATTTT	CASSATGTSGGTDTQYF
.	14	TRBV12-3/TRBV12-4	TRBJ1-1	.	TGTGCCAGCAGTCCAGGACAGCCCCTGAATGAAGCTTTCTTT	CASSPGQPLNEAFF
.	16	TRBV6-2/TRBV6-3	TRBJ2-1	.	TGTGCCAGCAGTTACTCACACAGAGGACTATACAATGAGCAGTTCTTC	CASSYSHRGLYNEQFF
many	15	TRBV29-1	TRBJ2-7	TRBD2	TGCAGCGTCCCGGGGGGGGGCGGAAGGGCCTACGAGCAGTACTTC	CSVPGGGGRAYEQYF
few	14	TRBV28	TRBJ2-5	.	TGTGCCAGCAGTTTGAGGCGGCACCAAGAGACCCAGTACTTC	CASSLRRHQETQYF
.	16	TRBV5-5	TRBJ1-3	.	TGTGCCAGCAGCTTGGACCATCGACCCCCTGGAAACACCATATATTTT	CASSLDHRPPGNTIYF
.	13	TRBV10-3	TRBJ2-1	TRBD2	TGTGCCGCGCTAGCGGGAGTGGGTGGTGAGCAGTTCTTC	CAALAGVGGEQFF
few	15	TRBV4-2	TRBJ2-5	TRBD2	TGTGCCAGCAGCCAAGCTAGCGGGGGGGCGGAGACCCAGTACTTC	CASSQASGGAETQYF
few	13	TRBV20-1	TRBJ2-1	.	TGCAGTGCTAGCGGGGGCGTTTACAATGAGCAGTTCTTC	CSASGGVYNEQFF
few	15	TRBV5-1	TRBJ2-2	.	TGCGCCAGCAGCTTCAGGGAAAGGAGCACCGGGGAGCTGTTTTTT	CASSFRERSTGELFF
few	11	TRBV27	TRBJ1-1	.	TGTGCCAGCAGTATAACAGATGAAGCTTTCTTT	CASSITDEAFF
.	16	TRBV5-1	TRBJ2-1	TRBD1	TGCGCCAGCAGCAACTCCGGGACAGGGAAATACAATGAGCAGTTCTTC	CASSNSGTGKYNEQFF
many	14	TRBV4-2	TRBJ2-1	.	TGTGCCAGCAGCCAAGACGATAGAGGGAATGAGCAGTTCTTC	CASSQDDRGNEQFF
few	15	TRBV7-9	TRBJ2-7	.	TGTGCCAGCAGCCCTGGGCGTCCCAGAGCGGACGAGCAGTACTTC	CASSPGRPRADEQYF
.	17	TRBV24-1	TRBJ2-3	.	TGTGCCACCAGTGACCACGATGTGTGGGGGCGGGTAGATACGCAGTATTTT	CATSDHDVWGRVDTQYF
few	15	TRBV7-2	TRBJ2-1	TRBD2	TGTGCCAGCAGCTTAGTGGGGACTAGCGGGGCTGAGCAGTTCTTC	CASSLVGTSGAEQFF
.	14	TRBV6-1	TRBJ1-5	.	TGTGCCAGCAGTGCTCAGAGCTCGAGTCAGCCCCAGCATTTT	CASSAQSSSQPQHF
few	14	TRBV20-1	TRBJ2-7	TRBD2	TGCAGTGCTACTAGCGGGAGACTGAATCACGAGCAGTACTTC	CSATSGRLNHEQYF